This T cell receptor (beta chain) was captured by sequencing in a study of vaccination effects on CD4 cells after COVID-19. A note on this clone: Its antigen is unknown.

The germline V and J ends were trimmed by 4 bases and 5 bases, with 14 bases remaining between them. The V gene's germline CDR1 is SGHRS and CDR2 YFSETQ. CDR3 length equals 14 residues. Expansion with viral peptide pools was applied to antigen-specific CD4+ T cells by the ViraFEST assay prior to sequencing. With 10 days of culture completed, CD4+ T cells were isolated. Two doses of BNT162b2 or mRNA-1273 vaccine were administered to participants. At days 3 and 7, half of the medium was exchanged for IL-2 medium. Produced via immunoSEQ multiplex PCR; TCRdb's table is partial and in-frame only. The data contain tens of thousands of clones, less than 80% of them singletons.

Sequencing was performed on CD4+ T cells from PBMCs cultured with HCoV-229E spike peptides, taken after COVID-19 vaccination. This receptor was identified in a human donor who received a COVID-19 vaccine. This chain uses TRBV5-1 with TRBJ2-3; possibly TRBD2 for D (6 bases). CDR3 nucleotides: TGCGCCAGCAGCGTTCTAGCGACTAAAGATACGCAGTATTTT. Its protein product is CASSVLATKDTQYF.